The 16 T cell receptor beta chains below come from one sample, sequenced in a study of T cells after yellow fever vaccination. TCRdb ran MiXCR on the 5' RACE reads and lists one entry per CDR3 protein. Of around 150,000 distinct CDR3 sequences in the sample, 6.5% to 8.5% are singletons; the top ten hold roughly 2.5%. The sample here was CD4+ T cells sorted from PBMCs, taken less than 6 days after the first yellow fever vaccination. These receptors were collected from a man younger than 35 who received the YFV17D yellow fever vaccine.

This clonotype was seen ten or more times. The gene calls are TRBV6-2 or TRBV6-3 and TRBJ2-5; 9 bases are shared with TRBD2. This CDR3 spans 17 amino acids. With V trimmed by 2 bases and J by 4 bases, 11 bases remained unmatched. Germline V gene data show CDR1 as MNHEY and CDR2 as SVGEGT. The CDR3, as DNA: TGTGCCAGCAGTTACGACGGTAGCGGGGGTTGGGCAGAGACCCAGTACTTC. Protein sequence: CASSYDGSGGWAETQYF.

This clonotype has ten or more counts. The CDR3 nucleotides are TGTGCCAGCAGTTACCCACGACAGGGGGCAATATCGTTTCAGCATTTT. This gives the protein CASSYPRQGAISFQHF. The V and J genes are TRBV6-2 or TRBV6-3 and TRBJ1-5, with 10 bases fitting TRBD1. The trim removed 2 bases at V and 13 bases at J, leaving 14 bases unmatched. CDR1 is MNHEY and CDR2 is SVGEGT in the germline V gene. The CDR3 extends over 16 amino acids.

This clonotype was counted between two and nine times. The V call is TRBV5-1, the J call TRBJ1-2, with a possible D match to TRBD1 (6 bases). V gave up 4 bases and J gave up 6 bases, with 16 bases separating them. Germline CDR1 reads SGHRS; CDR2 reads YFSETQ. The CDR3 has 14 amino acids. The CDR3 bases are TGCGCCAGCAGCGCTGGAGGGGGGGAGAATGGCTACACCTTC. Encoded protein: CASSAGGGENGYTF.

This clonotype came up many times. The V gene is TRBV24-1, the J gene TRBJ2-1, with 10 bases that match TRBD2. The germline CDR1 and CDR2 sequences are KGHDR and SFDVKD. With V trimmed by 4 bases and J by 7 bases, 9 bases remained unmatched. The CDR3 is 16 residues long. CDR3: CATSDPLAGDRNEQFF. The CDR3 DNA follows: TGTGCCACCAGTGACCCTCTAGCGGGGGATAGGAATGAGCAGTTCTTC.

This clonotype has at least ten counts. This chain links TRBV18 with TRBJ2-1; D is uncertain. In germline, CDR1 is KGHSH, CDR2 LQKENI. The CDR3 extends over 16 amino acids. V was shortened by 3 bases and J by 5 bases, with 17 bases between the two germline ends. In DNA, the CDR3 is TGTGCCAGCTCACCGTTCGCGACCGGCTTTAACAATGAGCAGTTCTTC. This gives the protein CASSPFATGFNNEQFF. The full variable domain, completed using reference TRBV18 and TRBJ2-1, is NAGVMQNPRHLVRRRGQEARLRCSPMKGHSHVYWYRQLPEEGLKFMVYLQKENIIDESGMPKERFSAEFPKEGPSILRIQQVVRGDSAAYFCASSPFATGFNNEQFFGPGTRLTVL.

Concerning this clonotype itself: A clone one base away is much larger, so this may be a read error. This chain connects TRBV3-1 to TRBJ2-5; D unresolved. V was shortened by 2 bases and J by 0 bases, with 4 bases between the two germline ends. The germline V gene has CDR1 LGHDT and CDR2 YNNKEL (reference sequence). This CDR3 has 13 amino acids. The CDR3 DNA reads TGTGCCAGCAGCCAATGTAACCAAGAGACCCAGTACTTC. Its translation: CASSQCNQETQYF.

The chain combines TRBV5-1 with TRBJ2-3; maybe TRBD1 (5 bases). V shed 0 bases and J shed 4 bases, with 9 bases lying between them. CDR1 and CDR2 (germline): SGHRS, YFSETQ. This CDR3 comprises 14 residues. The CDR3 reads CASSLGGPPDTQYF. CDR3 DNA sequence: TGCGCCAGCAGCTTGGGGGGCCCCCCAGATACGCAGTATTTT.

At least ten counts were recorded for this clonotype. The chain combines TRBV3-1 with TRBJ2-3; D not resolved. In germline, CDR1 is LGHDT, CDR2 YNNKEL (reference sequence). The V end was cut by 3 bases, the J end by 1 base, with 8 bases between. The CDR3 is made up of 14 amino acids. The CDR3 reads CASSQVAGTDTQYF. The CDR3, as DNA: TGTGCCAGCAGCCAGGTTGCGGGCACAGATACGCAGTATTTT.

This clonotype has ten or more counts. The V and J genes are TRBV7-6 and TRBJ1-3; the match to TRBD1 covers 9 bases. V was clipped by 5 bases and J by 4 bases; unmatched bases: 6. Germline V gene sequence: CDR1 SGHVS, CDR2 FNYEAQ. This CDR3 is built from 15 residues. The DNA for the CDR3 is TGTGCCAGCAGCGTGACAGGGGGAGTAGGAAACACCATATATTTT. This gives the protein CASSVTGGVGNTIYF.

This clonotype has ten or more counts. The chain uses TRBV11-3 and TRBJ2-7; a possible D gene is TRBD1 (6 bases). Germline lookup yields CDR1 SGHNT and CDR2 YENEEA. Trimming cost V 6 bases and J 0 bases, with 15 bases left between them. This CDR3 contains 15 residues. The CDR3 DNA is TGTGCCAGCAGTTGGGACACGGGCAGCTCCTACGAGCAGTACTTC. It encodes CASSWDTGSSYEQYF.

This clonotype was seen a handful of times. The J gene is TRBJ1-2, the V gene TRBV29-1; no definite D call. V was trimmed by 0 bases and J by 6 bases, leaving 14 bases between them. The germline V gene encodes CDR1 SQVTM and CDR2 ANQGSEA. The CDR3 spans 14 residues. The CDR3 region is CSVEEDEGVNGYTF. The CDR3 coding sequence is TGCAGCGTTGAAGAAGACGAGGGAGTCAATGGCTACACCTTC.

This clonotype was counted at least ten times. This chain joins TRBV7-2 and TRBJ2-4; D is perhaps TRBD1 or TRBD2 (5 bases each). The V end was cut by 5 bases, the J end by 5 bases, with 16 bases between. The CDR3 contains 15 residues. Germline values: CDR1 SGHTA, CDR2 FQGNSA. This chain's CDR3 is CASSPLWGIQNIQYF. Written as DNA, the CDR3 is TGTGCCAGCAGCCCTTTGTGGGGGATCCAAAACATTCAGTACTTC.

This clonotype has at least ten counts. CDR3 sequence reads: CASSLASSSGGAIHVQYF. The CDR3 DNA follows: TGCGCCAGCAGCTTGGCGTCTTCTAGCGGGGGGGCCATTCATGTTCAGTACTTC. The V gene is TRBV5-1, the J gene TRBJ2-4, with TRBD2 identical over 12 bases. Germline CDR1 is SGHRS and CDR2 is YFSETQ. V was clipped by 0 bases and J by 11 bases; unmatched bases: 15. The CDR3 has 18 residues. The full variable domain, with the rest looked up from reference TRBV5-1 and TRBJ2-4, is KAGVTQTPRYLIKTRGQQVTLSCSPISGHRSVSWYQQTPGQGLQFLFEYFSETQRNKGNFPGRFSGRQFSNSRSEMNVSTLELGDSALYLCASSLASSSGGAIHVQYFGAGTRLSVL.

This clonotype was seen repeatedly, ten times or more. The chain joins TRBV7-3 to TRBJ2-3; D remains ambiguous. The CDR3 has 14 amino acids. The V gene's germline CDR1 is SGHTA and CDR2 FQGTGA. V was shortened by 1 base and J by 4 bases, with 9 bases between the two germline ends. The CDR3 sequence: CASSLMVGPDTQYF. DNA for the CDR3: TGTGCCAGCAGCTTAATGGTGGGCCCAGATACGCAGTATTTT.

This clonotype was found many times. The rearrangement links TRBV25-1 to TRBJ2-5; D might be TRBD1 or TRBD2, each matching 5 bases. V dropped 7 bases and J dropped 9 bases, with 12 bases sitting between them. The germline V gene has CDR1 MGHDK and CDR2 SYGVNS. The CDR3 contains 11 residues. CDR3 sequence: CASTGGRAQYF. The CDR3 bases are TGTGCCAGCACTGGGGGTCGGGCCCAGTACTTC.

This clonotype was seen ten or more times. The rearrangement joins TRBV7-2 to TRBJ2-3; no firm D call. This CDR3 region has 14 residues. V gave up 7 bases and J gave up 1 base, with 12 bases separating them. From germline, CDR1 is SGHTA and CDR2 FQGNSA. This CDR3 is CASKWHEGTDTQYF. CDR3 bases: TGTGCCAGCAAATGGCATGAGGGCACAGATACGCAGTATTTT.